Listed here is a single T cell receptor (beta chain). Its antigen is unknown. This sample was taken from a study of response to subunit inactivated influenza vaccine. Findings of the study overall: Few additional T cells are recruited per seasonal influenza vaccination, authors suggested.

J lost 2 bases, V lost 1 base, and 2 bases had no gene match. Germline loops: CDR1 MNHEY, CDR2 SMNVEV (reference sequence). This CDR3 comprises 15 residues. TCRdb processed the RT-PCR reads anew with MiXCR; each CDR3 protein has one entry. The sample consists of 250,000 to 350,000 distinct CDR3 sequences, approximately 23% of them appearing once. This sequence originates from a man aged 50 to 69 who received an inactivated influenza vaccine. V is TRBV27 and J is TRBJ2-5, with 9 bases identical to TRBD1. The specimen was PBMCs from blood, collected roughly 20 months after vaccination. CDR3 nucleotides: TGTGCCAGCAGTTTATGGGGACAGGGACAAGAGACCCAGTACTTC. As protein: CASSLWGQGQETQYF.